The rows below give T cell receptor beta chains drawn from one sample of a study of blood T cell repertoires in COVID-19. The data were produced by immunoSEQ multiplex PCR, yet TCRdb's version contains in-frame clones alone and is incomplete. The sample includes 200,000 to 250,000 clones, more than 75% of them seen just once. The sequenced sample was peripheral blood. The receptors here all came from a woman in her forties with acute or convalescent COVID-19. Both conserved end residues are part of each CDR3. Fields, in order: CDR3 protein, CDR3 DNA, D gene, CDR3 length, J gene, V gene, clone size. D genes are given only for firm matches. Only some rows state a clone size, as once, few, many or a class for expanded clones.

CDR3 protein: CASSLAPGLAGVGETQYF
CDR3 DNA: TGTGCCAGCAGCTTGGCTCCAGGACTAGCGGGAGTAGGAGAGACCCAGTACTTC
D gene: TRBD2
CDR3 length: 18
J gene: TRBJ2-5
V gene: TRBV5-5
clone size: NA

CDR3 protein: CASSPQTGNTEAFF
CDR3 DNA: TGTGCCAGTAGTCCCCAGACAGGGAACACTGAAGCTTTCTTT
D gene: NA
CDR3 length: 14
J gene: TRBJ1-1
V gene: TRBV19
clone size: once

CDR3 protein: CATSIGNQPQHF
CDR3 DNA: TGTGCCACCAGTATCGGCAATCAGCCCCAGCATTTT
D gene: NA
CDR3 length: 12
J gene: TRBJ1-5
V gene: TRBV15
clone size: NA

CDR3 protein: CASSRTGVNSPLHF
CDR3 DNA: TGTGCCAGCAGCCGGACCGGGGTTAATTCACCCCTCCACTTT
D gene: NA
CDR3 length: 14
J gene: TRBJ1-6
V gene: TRBV5-6
clone size: few

CDR3 protein: CSVERAGQGNEQFF
CDR3 DNA: TGCAGCGTTGAAAGGGCGGGACAGGGTAATGAGCAGTTCTTC
D gene: TRBD1
CDR3 length: 14
J gene: TRBJ2-1
V gene: TRBV29-1
clone size: NA

CDR3 protein: CATSGQGPFWEQYF
CDR3 DNA: TGCGCCACCTCGGGACAGGGGCCCTTTTGGGAGCAGTACTTC
D gene: TRBD1
CDR3 length: 14
J gene: TRBJ2-7
V gene: TRBV10-1
clone size: once

CDR3 protein: CASSWTGLFDGYTF
CDR3 DNA: TGTGCCAGCAGCTGGACAGGGCTATTCGATGGCTACACCTTC
D gene: TRBD1
CDR3 length: 14
J gene: TRBJ1-2
V gene: TRBV6-5
clone size: NA

CDR3 protein: CASSELGGGLIGTDTQYF
CDR3 DNA: TGCGCCAGCAGTGAGTTGGGGGGGGGCCTGATAGGAACAGATACGCAGTATTTT
D gene: NA
CDR3 length: 18
J gene: TRBJ2-3
V gene: TRBV10-2
clone size: NA

CDR3 protein: CATRGQGGTYEQYF
CDR3 DNA: TGTGCCACCAGAGGACAGGGGGGTACCTACGAGCAGTACTTC
D gene: TRBD1
CDR3 length: 14
J gene: TRBJ2-7
V gene: TRBV24-1
clone size: NA

CDR3 protein: CASSPGNNEAFF
CDR3 DNA: TGTGCCAGCAGCCCCGGGAATAATGAAGCTTTCTTT
D gene: NA
CDR3 length: 12
J gene: TRBJ1-1
V gene: TRBV3-1/TRBV3-2
clone size: NA

CDR3 protein: CATTPTGNTEAFF
CDR3 DNA: TGTGCCACCACCCCGACAGGTAACACTGAAGCTTTCTTT
D gene: NA
CDR3 length: 13
J gene: TRBJ1-1
V gene: TRBV30
clone size: NA

CDR3 protein: CASSQPGVNTEAFF
CDR3 DNA: TGTGCCAGCAGCCAACCAGGTGTTAACACTGAAGCTTTCTTT
D gene: NA
CDR3 length: 14
J gene: TRBJ1-1
V gene: TRBV7-2
clone size: NA

CDR3 protein: CASSLALAPRDTQYF
CDR3 DNA: TGTGCCAGCAGCTTAGCGCTAGCTCCACGGGATACGCAGTATTTT
D gene: NA
CDR3 length: 15
J gene: TRBJ2-3
V gene: TRBV7-2
clone size: NA

CDR3 protein: CASSPNPGQGRNEQFF
CDR3 DNA: TGTGCCAGCAGCCCCAATCCGGGACAGGGGCGAAATGAGCAGTTCTTC
D gene: TRBD1
CDR3 length: 16
J gene: TRBJ2-1
V gene: TRBV7-6
clone size: NA

CDR3 protein: CATQEGGANVLTF
CDR3 DNA: TGTGCCACCCAGGAGGGGGGGGCCAACGTCCTGACTTTC
D gene: NA
CDR3 length: 13
J gene: TRBJ2-6
V gene: TRBV10-3
clone size: NA

CDR3 protein: CASSSRTFRQFGYTF
CDR3 DNA: TGTGCCAGCAGCTCGCGGACATTCAGACAATTTGGCTACACCTTC
D gene: NA
CDR3 length: 15
J gene: TRBJ1-2
V gene: TRBV5-4
clone size: NA

CDR3 protein: CASSQENWYTDTQYF
CDR3 DNA: TGTGCCAGCAGCCAAGAAAACTGGTACACAGATACGCAGTATTTT
D gene: NA
CDR3 length: 15
J gene: TRBJ2-3
V gene: TRBV3-1/TRBV3-2
clone size: NA

CDR3 protein: CASSQGGGYEQYF
CDR3 DNA: TGTGCCAGCAGCCAAGGAGGTGGCTACGAGCAGTACTTC
D gene: NA
CDR3 length: 13
J gene: TRBJ2-7
V gene: TRBV14
clone size: NA

CDR3 protein: CASSLGPGGLLEQFF
CDR3 DNA: TGTGCCAGCAGCTTAGGGCCGGGGGGGCTTTTGGAGCAGTTCTTC
D gene: TRBD2
CDR3 length: 15
J gene: TRBJ2-1
V gene: TRBV7-2
clone size: NA

CDR3 protein: CAWSQGSYGYTF
CDR3 DNA: TGTGCCTGGAGCCAGGGTAGCTATGGCTACACCTTC
D gene: NA
CDR3 length: 12
J gene: TRBJ1-2
V gene: TRBV30
clone size: NA

CDR3 protein: CASSRTTGVDYGYTF
CDR3 DNA: TGCGCCAGCAGCCGGACGACAGGGGTGGACTATGGCTACACCTTC
D gene: TRBD1
CDR3 length: 15
J gene: TRBJ1-2
V gene: TRBV4-3
clone size: NA

CDR3 protein: CASSPPGSLYGYTF
CDR3 DNA: TGTGCCAGCAGCCCTCCGGGATCCCTCTATGGCTACACCTTC
D gene: NA
CDR3 length: 14
J gene: TRBJ1-2
V gene: TRBV11-2
clone size: NA

CDR3 protein: CASSLSGGLAYEQYF
CDR3 DNA: TGTGCCAGCAGCCTTTCCGGGGGGTTAGCCTACGAGCAGTACTTC
D gene: TRBD2
CDR3 length: 15
J gene: TRBJ2-7
V gene: TRBV3-1/TRBV3-2
clone size: few

CDR3 protein: CASSGRDRNTDTQYF
CDR3 DNA: TGTGCCAGCAGCGGCCGGGACAGGAACACAGATACGCAGTATTTT
D gene: TRBD1
CDR3 length: 15
J gene: TRBJ2-3
V gene: TRBV9
clone size: NA

CDR3 protein: CASSFTPSSYEQYF
CDR3 DNA: TGTGCCAGCAGCTTTACTCCGAGCTCCTACGAGCAGTACTTC
D gene: NA
CDR3 length: 14
J gene: TRBJ2-7
V gene: TRBV7-3
clone size: NA

CDR3 protein: CASSQYRPSDTEAFF
CDR3 DNA: TGTGCTAGTTCTCAGTACAGGCCGTCGGACACTGAAGCTTTCTTT
D gene: NA
CDR3 length: 15
J gene: TRBJ1-1
V gene: TRBV12-5
clone size: NA